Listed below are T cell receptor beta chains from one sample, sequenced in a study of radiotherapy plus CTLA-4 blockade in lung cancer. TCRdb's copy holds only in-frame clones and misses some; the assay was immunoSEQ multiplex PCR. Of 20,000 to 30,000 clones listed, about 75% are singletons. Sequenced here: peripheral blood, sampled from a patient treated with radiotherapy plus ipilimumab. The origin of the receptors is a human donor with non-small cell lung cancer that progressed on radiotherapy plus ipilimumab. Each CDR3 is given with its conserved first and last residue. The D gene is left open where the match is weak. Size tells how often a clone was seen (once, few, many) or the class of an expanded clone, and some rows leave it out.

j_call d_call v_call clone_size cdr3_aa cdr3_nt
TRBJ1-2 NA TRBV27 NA CASTPWEGSNGYTF TGTGCCAGCACCCCTTGGGAGGGGTCGAATGGCTACACCTTC
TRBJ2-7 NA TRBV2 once CASSEWTYEQYF TGTGCCAGCAGTGAATGGACCTACGAGCAGTACTTC
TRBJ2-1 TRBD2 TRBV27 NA CASSFRPSGYNEQFF TGTGCCAGCAGTTTCCGGCCTAGCGGATACAATGAGCAGTTCTTC
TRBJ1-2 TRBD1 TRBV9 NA CASSVGMGQNYGYTF TGTGCCAGCAGCGTAGGCATGGGACAGAACTATGGCTACACCTTC
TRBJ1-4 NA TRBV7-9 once CASSPLQVGEKLFF TGTGCCAGCAGCCCGTTACAGGTGGGGGAAAAACTGTTTTTT
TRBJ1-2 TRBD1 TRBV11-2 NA CASSAGQGYGYTF TGTGCCAGCAGCGCGGGACAGGGCTATGGCTACACCTTC
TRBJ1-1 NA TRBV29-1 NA CSVVLFLWGRNTEAFF TGCAGCGTTGTCCTATTCCTTTGGGGCCGGAACACTGAAGCTTTCTTT
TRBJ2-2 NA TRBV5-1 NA CASSLRQANTGELFF TGCGCCAGCAGCTTAAGACAGGCTAACACCGGGGAGCTGTTTTTT
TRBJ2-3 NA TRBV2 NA CASSEGGWSEVTDTQYF TGTGCCAGCAGTGAAGGAGGTTGGTCAGAAGTCACAGATACGCAGTATTTT
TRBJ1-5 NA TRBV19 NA CASATRDGSNQPQHF TGTGCCAGTGCCACGCGGGACGGTAGCAATCAGCCCCAGCATTTT
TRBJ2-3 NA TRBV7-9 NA CASSPQDQHRRYF TGTGCCAGCAGCCCCCAGGACCAACATCGGCGGTATTTT
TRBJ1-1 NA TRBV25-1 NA CASSDPRGNTEAFF TGTGCCAGCAGTGATCCCCGGGGGAACACTGAAGCTTTCTTT
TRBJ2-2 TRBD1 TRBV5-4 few CASSPRGLGTGELFF TGTGCCAGCAGCCCCAGGGGGCTCGGCACCGGGGAGCTGTTTTTT
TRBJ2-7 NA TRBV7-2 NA CASSFLAEGRQYF TGTGCCAGCAGCTTTTTAGCGGAGGGGAGGCAGTACTTC
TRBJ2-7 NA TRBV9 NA CASSVDSGTSYEQYF TGTGCCAGCAGCGTAGATAGCGGTACCTCCTACGAGCAGTACTTC
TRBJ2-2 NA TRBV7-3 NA CASSPRVTYTGELFF TGTGCCAGCAGCCCCAGGGTTACCTACACCGGGGAGCTGTTTTTT
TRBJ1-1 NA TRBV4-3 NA CASSYSQLNTEAFF TGCGCCAGCAGCTATTCGCAGCTGAACACTGAAGCTTTCTTT
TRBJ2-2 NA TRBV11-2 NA CASSSGLSTGGELFF TGTGCCAGCAGCTCCGGACTATCAACTGGCGGGGAGCTGTTTTTT
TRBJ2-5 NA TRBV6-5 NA CASSLSGSQETQYF TGTGCCAGCAGTCTCTCAGGGTCCCAAGAGACCCAGTACTTC
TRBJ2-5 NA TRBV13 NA CASSLGGGVGGETQYF TGTGCCAGCAGCTTAGGAGGGGGAGTGGGGGGAGAGACCCAGTACTTC
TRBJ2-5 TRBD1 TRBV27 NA CASSPGYGQGKETQYF TGTGCCAGCAGTCCGGGCTATGGACAGGGGAAAGAGACCCAGTACTTC
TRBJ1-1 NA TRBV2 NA CASSVSWQDTEAFF TGTGCCAGCAGTGTTTCTTGGCAGGACACTGAAGCTTTCTTT
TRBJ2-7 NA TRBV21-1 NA CASSERQRERYF TGTGCCAGCAGCGAACGACAGAGGGAGAGGTACTTC
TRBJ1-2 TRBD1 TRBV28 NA CASRWDRAPYGYTF TGTGCCAGCAGATGGGACAGGGCGCCCTATGGCTACACCTTC
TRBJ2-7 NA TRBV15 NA CATSPLWAPNEQYF TGTGCCACCAGTCCCCTCTGGGCTCCCAACGAGCAGTACTTC
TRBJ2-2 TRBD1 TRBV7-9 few CASSAGQGAGELFF TGTGCCAGCAGCGCCGGACAGGGGGCCGGGGAGCTGTTTTTT
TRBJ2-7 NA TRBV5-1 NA CASSLGTDSVKQYF TGCGCCAGCAGCTTGGGTACCGACTCCGTTAAGCAGTACTTC
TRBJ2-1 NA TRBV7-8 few CASSLVGYEQFF TGTGCCAGCAGCTTAGTGGGCTATGAGCAGTTCTTC
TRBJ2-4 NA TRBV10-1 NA CASSGQAKNIQYF TGCGCCAGCAGTGGACAAGCCAAAAACATTCAGTACTTC
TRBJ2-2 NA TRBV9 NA CASSSKIGREYTGELFF TGTGCCAGCAGCTCAAAAATCGGGAGAGAGTACACCGGGGAGCTGTTTTTT
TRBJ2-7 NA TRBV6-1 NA CASSEARFPYEQYF TGTGCCAGCAGTGAAGCCAGGTTTCCCTACGAGCAGTACTTC
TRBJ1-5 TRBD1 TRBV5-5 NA CASSSTGTGYQPQHF TGTGCCAGCAGCTCCACCGGGACAGGGTATCAGCCCCAGCATTTT
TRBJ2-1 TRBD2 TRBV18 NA CASSPPLAGDSEQFF TGTGCCAGCTCACCACCGCTAGCGGGAGATAGTGAGCAGTTCTTC
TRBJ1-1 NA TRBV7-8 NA CASSTRSNTEAFF TGTGCCAGCAGCACCAGGTCGAACACTGAAGCTTTCTTT
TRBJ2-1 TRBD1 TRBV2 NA CASSEDRGLSGHNEQFF TGTGCCAGCAGTGAGGACAGGGGGCTTAGTGGCCACAATGAGCAGTTCTTC
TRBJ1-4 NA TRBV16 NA CASSQGGTNEKLFF TGTGCCAGCAGCCAAGGGGGCACTAATGAAAAACTGTTTTTT
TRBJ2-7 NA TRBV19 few CASSIPGKEQYF TGTGCCAGTAGTATACCCGGGAAGGAGCAGTACTTC